The 10 T cell receptor beta chains in this list originate from one sample, sequenced in a study of T cells after yellow fever vaccination. Each CDR3 protein is one row after TCRdb ran MiXCR on the 5' RACE reads. There are roughly 110,000 distinct CDR3 sequences in the sample; approximately 8.4% occur only once, and about 25% lies in the top ten. The sample was CD8+ T cells sorted from PBMCs, taken 45 days after the yellow fever booster vaccination. The source is a man aged 25-45 years who received the YFV17D yellow fever vaccine.

This clonotype was detected ten times or more. The chain links TRBV20-1 to TRBJ2-1, with D possibly TRBD2 on 6 matching bases. The CDR3 has 13 residues. CDR1 is DFQATT and CDR2 is SNEGSKA in the germline V gene (reference sequence). Trimming removed 6 bases from V and 6 bases from J, with 15 bases in between. CDR3 region: CSAVWPEGNEQFF. For the CDR3, the DNA is TGCAGTGCGGTGTGGCCGGAGGGCAATGAGCAGTTCTTC.

This clonotype was seen a few times. This sequence joins TRBV5-1 and TRBJ1-1; D unresolved. V gave up 7 bases and J gave up 5 bases, with 9 bases separating them. The CDR3 runs to 11 residues. CDR1 and CDR2 (germline): SGHRS, YFSETQ. The CDR3 sequence: CASPVGTEAFF. In nucleotides, the CDR3 is TGCGCCAGCCCCGTTGGGACTGAAGCTTTCTTT. Complete variable domain (other parts from reference TRBV5-1 and TRBJ1-1): KAGVTQTPRYLIKTRGQQVTLSCSPISGHRSVSWYQQTPGQGLQFLFEYFSETQRNKGNFPGRFSGRQFSNSRSEMNVSTLELGDSALYLCASPVGTEAFFGQGTRLTVV.

This clonotype has at least ten counts. The chain recombines TRBV20-1 with TRBJ2-2, with D maybe TRBD1 (6 bases). The germline V and J ends were trimmed by 3 bases and 3 bases, with 14 bases remaining between them. This CDR3 is 15 amino acids long. In germline, CDR1 is DFQATT, CDR2 SNEGSKA (reference sequence). The CDR3 sequence is CSARRTARDTGELFF. The CDR3 DNA follows: TGCAGTGCTAGGAGGACAGCAAGGGACACCGGGGAGCTGTTTTTT.

This clonotype showed up many times. The V gene is TRBV7-8, the J gene TRBJ2-2; D is tentatively TRBD1 or TRBD2 (6 bases each). The length of the CDR3 is 15 residues. V gave up 7 bases and J gave up 5 bases, with 17 bases separating them. CDR1 and CDR2 (germline): SGHVS, FQNEAQ. The CDR3 nucleotides read TGTGCCAGCACCAGACGGGGGACAACGACCGGGGAGCTGTTTTTT. Translation: CASTRRGTTTGELFF.

This clonotype was counted ten times or more. The chain combines TRBV7-2 with TRBJ2-7, with D possibly being TRBD2 (5 bases). The CDR3 runs to 17 residues. Trimming left V 5 bases short and J 3 bases short, with 23 bases between. The germline V gene encodes CDR1 SGHTA and CDR2 FQGNSA. The CDR3: CASSLLVGEGSLYEQYF. CDR3 DNA: TGTGCCAGCAGCCTCCTTGTCGGAGAGGGAAGCCTCTACGAGCAGTACTTC. Looking up the rest from reference TRBV7-2 and TRBJ2-7 gives the full variable domain: GAGVSQSPSNKVTEKGKDVELRCDPISGHTALYWYRQSLGQGLEFLIYFQGNSAPDKSGLPSDRFSAERTGGSVSTLTIQRTQQEDSAVYLCASSLLVGEGSLYEQYFGPGTRLTVT.

This clonotype was counted ten times or more. The chain is built from TRBV6-1 and TRBJ2-7; a weak D match, TRBD2 (6 bases). Trimming pared 0 bases from V and 2 bases from J, leaving 11 bases between. The CDR3 extends over 15 amino acids. CDR1 is MNHNS and CDR2 is SASEGT in the germline V gene. CDR3 bases: TGTGCCAGCAGTGAAGCTAGCGGAGTAACCTACGAGCAGTACTTC. Translating it yields CASSEASGVTYEQYF.

This clonotype was seen repeatedly, ten times or more. The chain links TRBV27 to TRBJ2-1, with 9 positions matching TRBD1. Per the germline V gene, CDR1 is MNHEY and CDR2 is SMNVEV (reference sequence). The trim removed 4 bases at V and 8 bases at J, leaving 6 bases unmatched. The CDR3 loop spans 14 amino acids. The CDR3 protein is CASSWGQGVDEQFF. In DNA form, the CDR3 reads TGTGCCAGCAGTTGGGGACAGGGTGTGGATGAGCAGTTCTTC.

V usage is TRBV5-1 and J usage is TRBJ2-6; D not resolved. Germline V CDR1 and CDR2: SGHRS, YFSETQ. The CDR3 spans 15 residues. Trimming removed 4 bases from V and 1 base from J, with 9 bases in between. The CDR3 region is CASSPGISGANVLTF. The CDR3, as DNA: TGCGCCAGCAGCCCCGGCATTTCTGGGGCCAACGTCCTGACTTTC.

Note on this clonotype: This may arise from a read error, as a much more abundant clone is one base away. The rearrangement joins TRBV6-5 to TRBJ1-1; the match to TRBD1 covers 7 bases. With 6 bases clipped from V and 10 bases from J, the junction kept 11 bases outside the gene matches. CDR1 MNHEY and CDR2 SVGAGI come from the germline V gene. The CDR3 has 13 residues. CDR3 nucleotide sequence: TGTGCCAGCAGATACCATACAGGGGTATTAGCTTTCTTT. Its translation: CASRYHTGVLAFF.

Only a few counts were recorded for this clonotype. V usage is TRBV20-1 and J usage is TRBJ2-2; unclear D gene. V dropped 3 bases and J dropped 6 bases, with 5 bases sitting between them. The CDR3 sequence is 11 residues long. Germline V CDR1 and CDR2: DFQATT, SNEGSKA (reference sequence). CDR3 coding DNA: TGCAGTGCTAGGGCGGCCGGGGAGCTGTTTTTT. Encoded protein: CSARAAGELFF.